Listed below are T cell receptor beta chains from one sample, sequenced in a study of shared clonotypes between healthy human individuals. Using immunoSEQ multiplex PCR, the repertoire was profiled, and TCRdb retains in-frame clones only, with some absent. The repertoire holds under 2.5 million clones, with around 92% as singletons. The sequencing input was naive CD4+ T cells from PBMCs. These receptors were collected from a man between 18 and 35 years old in good health. Some clones in this sample may be carry-over from other donors' samples. Both conserved end residues are part of each CDR3. A D gene is named only where the DNA matches it firmly. The size of a clone is reported for some rows only, either as once, few or many, or as a class for expanded clones.

TRBV7-2,TRBD1,TRBJ2-5,once,TGTGCCAGCAGCCGAGCACTGACAGGGTCGAAGACCCAGTACTTC,CASSRALTGSKTQYF
TRBV10-1,TRBD1,TRBJ2-3,-,TGCGCCAGCAGTCCCGGGACAGGGGGCGTAACAGATACGCAGTATTTT,CASSPGTGGVTDTQYF
TRBV28,TRBD2,TRBJ2-4,-,TGTGCCAGCAGTTTAGGGAGGGTGGCCAAAAACATTCAGTACTTC,CASSLGRVAKNIQYF
TRBV5-1,-,TRBJ1-1,-,TGCGCCAGCAGCTCTGGGCGGGGGGTGACAGGTGCTGAAGCTTTCTTT,CASSSGRGVTGAEAFF
TRBV28,-,TRBJ1-1,-,TGTGCCAGCACCCCTATGACAGGTATGAACACTGAAGCTTTCTTT,CASTPMTGMNTEAFF
TRBV4-1,-,TRBJ2-7,once,TGCGCCAGCAGCCAAGAATCTCGGGGGCCCACCTACGAGCAGTACTTC,CASSQESRGPTYEQYF
TRBV7-2,-,TRBJ1-5,-,TGTGCCAGCAGCCGGGACACTAATCAGCCCCAGCATTTT,CASSRDTNQPQHF
TRBV7-3,-,TRBJ2-2,-,TGTGCCAGCAGCACCGCGAACACCGGGGAGCTGTTTTTT,CASSTANTGELFF
TRBV29-1,-,TRBJ1-4,-,TGCAGCGTTGAACGCCAGAGCAATGAAAAACTGTTTTTT,CSVERQSNEKLFF
TRBV5-1,-,TRBJ2-1,-,TGCGCCAGCAGCTTGGCCTCAGACTCCTACAATGAGCAGTTCTTC,CASSLASDSYNEQFF
TRBV27,TRBD1,TRBJ2-7,-,TGTGCCAGCAGCCGGGACAGAACCTACGAGCAGTACTTC,CASSRDRTYEQYF
TRBV28,-,TRBJ2-1,-,TGTGCCAGCAGTTTGGTTCGGGGCAGCTCCTACAATGAGCAGTTCTTC,CASSLVRGSSYNEQFF
TRBV12-2,-,TRBJ1-2,-,TGTGCAAGTCGCCCGGGGGCAGGGAGGACCTTC,CASRPGAGRTF
TRBV28,-,TRBJ1-4,-,TGTGCCAGCAGACGGGGGGGTCGTGAAAAACTGTTTTTT,CASRRGGREKLFF
TRBV5-1,-,TRBJ1-2,-,TGCGCCAGCAGCTTGGAATTTCAGGGCGGCTACACCTTC,CASSLEFQGGYTF
TRBV7-7,-,TRBJ2-5,once,TGTGCCAGCAGCTCCACAGGGATAGAGACCCAGTACTTC,CASSSTGIETQYF
TRBV28,-,TRBJ2-7,-,TGTGCCACCTCCAAAATTTGGCAGTACTTC,CATSKIWQYF
TRBV11-2,-,TRBJ2-5,-,TGTGCCAGCAGCTTAGGAACAGGGATTAAGGAGACCCAGTACTTC,CASSLGTGIKETQYF
TRBV18,-,TRBJ2-1,-,TGTGCCAGCTCACCATATAAGCCGGATTGGGGCTACAATGAGCAGTTCTTC,CASSPYKPDWGYNEQFF
TRBV2,TRBD2,TRBJ2-7,-,TGTGCCAGCAGCGGTAGCGGGAGGGCCTACGAGCAGTACTTC,CASSGSGRAYEQYF
TRBV27,-,TRBJ2-1,-,TGTGCCAGCAGTCGTTCGGGGATCCGGTACAATGAGCAGTTCTTC,CASSRSGIRYNEQFF
TRBV19,TRBD1,TRBJ1-3,-,TGTGCCAGTAGTAAGGGGGCATCTGGAAACACCATATATTTT,CASSKGASGNTIYF
TRBV9,-,TRBJ2-3,-,TGTGCCAGCAGCGTAGGGGGCAGTGCCACAGATACGCAGTATTTT,CASSVGGSATDTQYF
TRBV16,-,TRBJ1-2,-,TGTGCCAGCAGCCAGGGCCAGAACTATGGCTACACCTTC,CASSQGQNYGYTF
TRBV5-6,-,TRBJ2-2,-,TGTGCCAGCCGCGGTTCTTTGAACACCGGGGAGCTGTTTTTT,CASRGSLNTGELFF
TRBV7-3,-,TRBJ2-3,once,TGTGCCAGCAGCGCAGGGGGGTACACAGATACGCAGTATTTT,CASSAGGYTDTQYF
TRBV29-1,TRBD2,TRBJ2-3,-,TGCAGCGTGGAGGGACTAGCGGGAGGGCCCTCGTTGGGAGGTACGCAGTATTTT,CSVEGLAGGPSLGGTQYF
TRBV28,TRBD1,TRBJ1-6,-,TGTGCCAGCAGAAAGCTAAACAGGGGAGCATATTCACCCCTCCACTTT,CASRKLNRGAYSPLHF
TRBV28,-,TRBJ2-1,-,TGTGCCAGCAGCTCCTCGAGGGTGGGGAATTACAATGAGCAGTTCTTC,CASSSSRVGNYNEQFF
TRBV6-6,-,TRBJ1-1,-,TGTGCCAGCGGGCTACACACGAACACTGAAGCTTTCTTT,CASGLHTNTEAFF
TRBV6-4,-,TRBJ1-1,-,TGTGCCAGCACTAGAACGCGGGCGCGCACTGAAGCTTTCTTT,CASTRTRARTEAFF
TRBV7-9,-,TRBJ1-3,-,TGTGCCATTGGGGAGGGGATCTCTGGAAACACCATATATTTT,CAIGEGISGNTIYF
TRBV7-9,-,TRBJ1-2,few,TGTGCCAGCACCACAGGCGGGTGGGAGGACTACACCTTC,CASTTGGWEDYTF
TRBV2,TRBD2,TRBJ2-3,-,TGTGCCAGCAGCCGGACTAGCGGGAGCCCAGATACGCAGTATTTT,CASSRTSGSPDTQYF
TRBV11-2,-,TRBJ2-2,-,TGTGCCAGCAGACCGGGGCTCGGGGAGCTGTTTTTT,CASRPGLGELFF
TRBV29-1,-,TRBJ2-7,-,TGCAGCGTTGAAGGGGGTAAGGGCTACGAGCAGTACTTC,CSVEGGKGYEQYF
TRBV27,TRBD1,TRBJ2-2,-,TGTGCCAGCGGAAACAGGGGGCGGAACACCGGGGAGCTGTTTTTT,CASGNRGRNTGELFF